These 22 T cell receptor beta chains originate from one sample sequenced in a study of STAT3 mutations in large granular lymphocyte leukemia. Repertoires were generated with immunoSEQ multiplex PCR, while TCRdb's copy carries only in-frame clones and drops some. The sample records under 35,000 clones, over 65% being singletons. These receptors lack a known antigen. Findings of the study overall: In T-cell large granular lymphocyte leukemia, about half of patients showed multiple immunodominant subclonotypes.

Sample: peripheral blood mononuclear cells. Receptor source: a woman in her 50s with T-cell large granular lymphocyte leukemia. Some clones in this sample may be carry-over from other donors' samples.

The chain links TRBV6-5 to TRBJ1-1, with D hard to call. Deletions cut 2 bases from V and 4 bases from J, with 14 bases between. Germline CDR1 and CDR2: MNHEY and SVGAGI. This CDR3 has 15 amino acids. The CDR3 coding sequence is TGTGCCAGCAGTTACGAAGGGAGCGATGGCACTGAAGCTTTCTTT. Protein: CASSYEGSDGTEAFF.

The V gene is TRBV30, the J gene TRBJ1-2, with 7 bases identical to TRBD1. Germline CDR1 is GTSNPN and CDR2 is SVGIG (reference sequence). The CDR3 loop spans 12 amino acids. The trim removed 2 bases at V and 3 bases at J, leaving 0 bases unmatched. The CDR3 DNA sequence: TGTGCCTGGAGTACAGGGGACTATGGCTACACCTTC. Protein product: CAWSTGDYGYTF. The entire variable domain, with the rest obtained from reference TRBV30 and TRBJ1-2, is as follows: SQTIHQWPATLVQPVGSPLSLECTVEGTSNPNLYWYRQAAGRGLQLLFYSVGIGQISSEVPQNLSASRPQDRQFILSSKKLLLSDSGFYLCAWSTGDYGYTFGSGTRLTVV.

The gene calls are TRBV6-1 and TRBJ1-4, with 7 bases matching TRBD1. This CDR3 region has 13 residues. V dropped 4 bases and J dropped 8; count of bases not matched to a gene: 4. CDR1 and CDR2 (germline): MNHNS, SASEGT. The CDR3 sequence: CASSGQGGEKLFF. CDR3 bases: TGTGCCAGCAGTGGACAGGGAGGCGAAAAACTGTTTTTT.

This chain links TRBV28 with TRBJ1-4, with TRBD1 matching over 8 bases. V trimming: 6 bases; J trimming: 8 bases; junction bases outside the gene matches: 5. From germline, CDR1 is MDHEN and CDR2 SYDVKM. The CDR3 consists of 13 residues. The CDR3 loop reads CASRTGAGEKLFF. DNA for the CDR3: TGTGCCAGCAGGACAGGGGCCGGGGAAAAACTGTTTTTT.

The rearrangement uses TRBV6-1 and TRBJ1-5; D gene ambiguous. The CDR3 spans 15 residues. V was pared by 3 bases and J by 2 bases, with 11 bases between. Germline V lookup: CDR1 MNHNS, CDR2 SASEGT. The CDR3 bases are TGTGCCAGCAGTGACCCCTTGGCGGGCAATCAGCCCCAGCATTTT. It specifies CASSDPLAGNQPQHF.

This clone was recorded a few times. This chain connects TRBV5-1 to TRBJ2-3; D possibly corresponds to TRBD2 (5 bases). The V gene lost 1 base and the J gene lost 1 base, with 7 bases spanning the gap. Germline lookup yields CDR1 SGHRS and CDR2 YFSETQ. The CDR3 runs 14 residues. The CDR3 is CASSLRDRTDTQYF. The DNA for the CDR3 is TGCGCCAGCAGCTTGCGGGATCGCACAGATACGCAGTATTTT.

The chain has TRBV27 and TRBJ2-1; no definite D call. The CDR3 length is 13 residues. Germline CDR1 and CDR2: MNHEY and SMNVEV (reference sequence). Trimming left V 0 bases short and J 7 bases short, with 7 bases between. The CDR3 region is CASSLSPRNEQFF. The CDR3 DNA is TGTGCCAGCAGTTTATCCCCCCGGAATGAGCAGTTCTTC.

The table lists this clone with a count of one. The CDR3, as DNA: TGTGCCAGCAGTGGCCAGAACACCGGGGAGCTGTTTTTT. Its protein product is CASSGQNTGELFF. The chain carries TRBV2 and TRBJ2-2; unclear D gene. Germline V gene lookup returns CDR1 SNHLY and CDR2 FYNNEI. This CDR3 has 13 residues. The germline V and J ends were trimmed by 4 bases and 1 base, with 4 bases remaining between them.

This clone was recorded once. The chain joins TRBV7-2 to TRBJ2-3; D possibly corresponds to TRBD1 (6 bases). From germline, CDR1 is SGHTA and CDR2 FQGNSA. V lost 5 bases and J lost 4, with 10 bases in between. This CDR3 is 13 amino acids long. CDR3 DNA: TGTGCCAGCAGCACACAGGGCCCAGATACGCAGTATTTT. Translation: CASSTQGPDTQYF.

The V and J genes are TRBV7-2 and TRBJ2-7; D is unresolved. V lost 3 bases and J lost 2, with 11 bases in between. This CDR3 region has 14 residues. Germline CDR1 is SGHTA and CDR2 is FQGNSA. The chain's CDR3 is CASSLALSAYEQYF. In nucleotides, the CDR3 is TGTGCCAGCAGCTTGGCTCTAAGTGCCTACGAGCAGTACTTC.

This clone was detected a few times. V usage is TRBV29-1 and J usage is TRBJ2-7; perhaps TRBD2 as D (7 bases). CDR1 is SQVTM and CDR2 is ANQGSEA in the germline V gene. V lost 7 bases and J lost 7, with 20 bases in between. This CDR3 comprises 13 residues. The CDR3 loop is CSGSSGQGGEQYF. The CDR3, as DNA: TGCAGCGGATCTAGCGGTCAAGGGGGGGAGCAGTACTTC.

V gene TRBV7-2 combines with J gene TRBJ2-2; D may be TRBD2 (5 bases). Trimming left V 5 bases short and J 2 bases short, with 12 bases between. This CDR3 has 15 amino acids. CDR1 SGHTA and CDR2 FQGNSA come from the germline V gene. DNA of the CDR3: TGTGCCAGCAGCAAGCTGGCGGGTAACACCGGGGAGCTGTTTTTT. It specifies CASSKLAGNTGELFF.

The chain links TRBV27 to TRBJ1-5; the D gene is possibly TRBD1 (5 bases). Per germline, CDR1 MNHEY and CDR2 SMNVEV (reference sequence). The CDR3 extends over 15 amino acids. V lost 5 bases to trimming and J lost 7 bases, with 18 bases between them. The CDR3 sequence is CASSPPGPLGQPQHF. Written as DNA, the CDR3 is TGTGCCAGCAGTCCGCCGGGACCCCTGGGGCAGCCCCAGCATTTT.

This clone was seen a few times. The chain uses TRBV7-2 and TRBJ1-5; D call uncertain. Trimming cost V 8 bases and J 1 base, with 9 bases left between them. This CDR3 comprises 13 residues. The germline gives CDR1 SGHTA, CDR2 FQGNSA. DNA for the CDR3: TGTGCCAGCGCAGGAACGAGCAATCAGCCCCAGCATTTT. Encoded protein: CASAGTSNQPQHF.

This clone was counted between two and nine times. The DNA for the CDR3 is TGTGCCAGCAGCTCCATCGAAGGGTATGGCTACACCTTC. Translated: CASSSIEGYGYTF. The rearrangement uses TRBV28 and TRBJ1-2; D is unclear. Germline V gene data show CDR1 as MDHEN and CDR2 as SYDVKM. CDR3 length equals 13 residues. The V end was cut by 6 bases, the J end by 5 bases, with 13 bases between.

The chain couples TRBV7-9 to TRBJ1-2; D not resolved. V was shortened by 1 base and J by 2 bases, with 5 bases between the two germline ends. Germline CDR1 SEHNR, CDR2 FQNEAQ (reference sequence). The CDR3 covers 13 residues. The CDR3 DNA sequence: TGTGCCAGCAGCTTAGGGGAGAACTATGGCTACACCTTC. This sequence encodes CASSLGENYGYTF.

The rearrangement joins TRBV9 to TRBJ1-1; D ambiguous. Per the germline V gene, CDR1 is SGDLS and CDR2 is YYNGEE. The CDR3 runs 15 residues. The ends were cut back, 2 bases at V and 7 bases at J, with 18 bases in the middle. DNA for the CDR3: TGTGCCAGCAGCGTGGAAGATCGGGTGGATGGTGAAGCTTTCTTT. Translation: CASSVEDRVDGEAFF. The variable domain in full, completed from reference TRBV9 and TRBJ1-1, reads DSGVTQTPKHLITATGQRVTLRCSPRSGDLSVYWYQQSLDQGLQFLIQYYNGEERAKGNILERFSAQQFPDLHSELNLSSLELGDSALYFCASSVEDRVDGEAFFGQGTRLTVV.

The genes are TRBV7-9 and TRBJ2-3, with 8 bases that match TRBD1. The germline gives CDR1 SEHNR, CDR2 FQNEAQ (reference sequence). The CDR3 is 16 amino acids. Germline trimming cut 5 bases from V and 4 bases from J; bases unmatched to any gene: 11. CDR3: CASSDPGQAEADTQYF. The DNA for the CDR3 is TGTGCCAGCAGCGATCCGGGACAGGCGGAGGCAGATACGCAGTATTTT.

This chain joins TRBV28 and TRBJ1-5; unclear D gene. V was clipped by 8 bases and J by 4 bases, with 12 bases between them. Germline V lookup: CDR1 MDHEN, CDR2 SYDVKM. This CDR3 spans 13 amino acids. DNA of the CDR3: TGTGCCAGCCGACCGACGGGGAATCAGCCCCAGCATTTT. Translated, it gives CASRPTGNQPQHF.

The V and J genes are TRBV27 and TRBJ1-2; D remains unclear. Trimming shortened V by 5 bases and J by 2 bases, and 15 bases separated the two germline ends. This CDR3 comprises 15 residues. The germline V gene has CDR1 MNHEY and CDR2 SMNVEV (reference sequence). The CDR3 sequence is CASSPRPGGNYGYTF. CDR3 nucleotide sequence: TGTGCCAGCAGTCCTCGCCCTGGAGGGAACTATGGCTACACCTTC.

CDR3 residues: CASSLVGRRNEQFF. The CDR3 region has the DNA TGTGCCAGCAGCTTAGTCGGGAGGAGGAATGAGCAGTTCTTC. The rearrangement joins TRBV13 to TRBJ2-1; 7 bases map to TRBD2. Germline V gene data show CDR1 as PRHDT and CDR2 as FYEKMQ (reference sequence). The CDR3 length is 14 residues. The junction had 4 bases not matched to a gene; V was cut back by 1 base and J by 7 bases.

The V gene is TRBV28, the J gene TRBJ1-1, with 11 bases matching TRBD1. The trim removed 4 bases at V and 3 bases at J, leaving 4 bases unmatched. CDR3 length: 15 residues. Germline CDR1 MDHEN, CDR2 SYDVKM. The CDR3 coding sequence is TGTGCCAGCAGTTCCGGGACAGGGGGTCACACTGAAGCTTTCTTT. It codes for CASSSGTGGHTEAFF.